This T cell receptor beta chain was captured in a study of cytomegalovirus exposure and HLA in healthy donors. Overall study results and limits: When analyzed later, a missense DCLRE1C variant was found to be linked to TCR beta V- and J-gene trimming. There were several of the most significant clusters that appeared linked to common viral pathogens in a later analysis. Later analysis showed TCR association rates varying by HLA locus, highest for DRB1 and lowest for HLA-C.

Unrecorded immune exposure was likely among donors, who were nominally healthy when sampled. The PCR contained 60 Vbeta and 13 Jbeta primers. The table came from immunoSEQ multiplex PCR; TCRdb's copy has only in-frame clones and leaves some out. Of 150,000 or so clones in the sample, 60% to 85% were seen once. Trimming took 6 bases from V and 11 from J; bases not matched to a gene: 12. Germline V CDR1 and CDR2: SGHAT, FQNNGV. The CDR3 spans 16 residues. A remark on this clone: Its specificity is not known.

V is TRBV11-2 and J is TRBJ2-1; 14 nucleotides align to TRBD2. The TCR comes from a woman in her thirties or forties in good health and CMV-seronegative. Sequenced input: PBMCs. The CDR3 region is CASRPIPGLAGEKQFF. The DNA of the CDR3 is TGTGCCAGCAGACCAATCCCGGGACTAGCGGGGGAAAAGCAGTTCTTC.